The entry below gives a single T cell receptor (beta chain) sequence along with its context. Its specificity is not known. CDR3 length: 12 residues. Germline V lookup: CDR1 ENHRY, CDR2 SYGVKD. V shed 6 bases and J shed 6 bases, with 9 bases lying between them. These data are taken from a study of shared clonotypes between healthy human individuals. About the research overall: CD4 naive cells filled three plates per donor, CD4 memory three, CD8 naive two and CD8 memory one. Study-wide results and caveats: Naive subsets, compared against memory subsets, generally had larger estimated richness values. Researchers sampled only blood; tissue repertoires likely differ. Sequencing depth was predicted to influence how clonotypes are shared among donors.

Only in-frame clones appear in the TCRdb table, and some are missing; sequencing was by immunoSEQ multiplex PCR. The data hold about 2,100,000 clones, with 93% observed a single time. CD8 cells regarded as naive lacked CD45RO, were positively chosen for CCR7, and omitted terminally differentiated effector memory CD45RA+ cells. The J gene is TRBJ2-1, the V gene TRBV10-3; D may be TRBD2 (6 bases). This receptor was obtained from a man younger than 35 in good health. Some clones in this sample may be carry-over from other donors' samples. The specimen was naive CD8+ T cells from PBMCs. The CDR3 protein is CAISGDFNEQFF. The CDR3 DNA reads TGTGCCATCAGCGGGGACTTCAATGAGCAGTTCTTC.